Below are 14 T cell receptor beta chains sequenced from a single sample in a study of response to subunit inactivated influenza vaccine. MiXCR, applied by TCRdb to the RT-PCR reads, yields one record per CDR3 protein. The table records hundreds of thousands of distinct CDR3 sequences, roughly 14% of them present only once. The sequencing here drew on PBMCs from blood, taken 12 days after vaccination. These TCRs come from a man aged 50-59 years who received an inactivated influenza vaccine.

This sequence joins TRBV15 and TRBJ2-5; TRBD1 matches 7 bases. The CDR3 spans 14 residues. Per the germline V gene, CDR1 is LNHNV and CDR2 is YYDKDF (reference sequence). V trimming: 5 bases; J trimming: 0 bases; junction bases outside the gene matches: 3. CDR3 DNA sequence: TGTGCCACCAGCGCGGACAGGTACCAAGAGACCCAGTACTTC. Its protein is CATSADRYQETQYF.

The rearrangement uses TRBV2 and TRBJ2-1; TRBD1 agrees at 9 bases. After removal of 9 bases from V and 0 bases from J, the junction contained 15 bases not matched to a gene. The CDR3 runs to 18 residues. Germline-derived CDR1 and CDR2 are SNHLY and FYNNEI. The CDR3 sequence: CARRQGVGGGSSYNEQFF. The CDR3 bases are TGTGCCAGAAGACAGGGGGTAGGGGGAGGGAGCTCCTACAATGAGCAGTTCTTC.

The chain employs TRBV19 and TRBJ1-1; tentative D call: TRBD1 (5 bases). Germline CDR1 reads LNHDA; CDR2 reads SQIVND (reference sequence). The V end was cut by 2 bases, the J end by 1 base, with 14 bases between. This CDR3 has 16 amino acids. CDR3 bases: TGTGCCAGTAGTATACCCTGGGACGGCAAGAACACTGAAGCTTTCTTT. Translated, it gives CASSIPWDGKNTEAFF. Full variable domain (missing parts from reference TRBV19 and TRBJ1-1): DGGITQSPKYLFRKEGQNVTLSCEQNLNHDAMYWYRQDPGQGLRLIYYSQIVNDFQKGDIAEGYSVSREKKESFPLTVTSAQKNPTAFYLCASSIPWDGKNTEAFFGQGTRLTVV.

The chain employs TRBV27 and TRBJ1-1; D is ambiguous. With 7 bases removed from V and 0 bases from J, the gap between germline ends came to 15 bases. The CDR3 is made up of 15 amino acids. Germline CDR1 reads MNHEY; CDR2 reads SMNVEV (reference sequence). CDR3 region: CASISIGRMNTEAFF. The CDR3 nucleotides are TGTGCCAGCATCTCCATAGGGCGGATGAACACTGAAGCTTTCTTT.

This clonotype was seen many times. The chain has TRBV5-1 and TRBJ2-1; 10 bases map to TRBD2. In germline, CDR1 is SGHRS, CDR2 YFSETQ. The CDR3 has 15 amino acids. With 4 bases clipped from V and 3 bases from J, the junction kept 4 bases outside the gene matches. The CDR3 DNA reads TGCGCCAGCAGCGTAGCGGGAGGAATCTACAATGAGCAGTTCTTC. This sequence encodes CASSVAGGIYNEQFF.

This chain connects TRBV15 to TRBJ2-3, with a tentative D call TRBD2 (5 bases). CDR1 LNHNV and CDR2 YYDKDF come from the germline V gene (reference sequence). V shed 4 bases and J shed 4 bases, with 18 bases lying between them. The CDR3 is 16 amino acids. CDR3 sequence: CATSTLVGVGADTQYF. Here the CDR3 DNA reads TGTGCCACCAGCACCTTGGTGGGAGTAGGCGCAGATACGCAGTATTTT.

The sample holds a few counts of this clonotype. The chain uses TRBV29-1 and TRBJ2-5; tentative D call: TRBD2 (5 bases). CDR1 and CDR2 from the germline V gene are SQVTM and ANQGSEA. V dropped 1 base and J dropped 5 bases, with 11 bases sitting between them. This CDR3 is built from 13 residues. Here the CDR3 reads CSVEGSAPETQYF. The CDR3, as DNA: TGCAGCGTTGAAGGTAGCGCCCCCGAGACCCAGTACTTC.

This clonotype has just a few counts. This chain connects TRBV12-3 or TRBV12-4 to TRBJ2-7; unclear D gene. CDR3 length equals 14 residues. The V and J ends lost 1 base and 0 bases respectively, with 7 bases between them. CDR3 residues: CASSLEQNSYEQYF. As DNA, the CDR3 is TGTGCCAGCAGTTTAGAACAGAACTCCTACGAGCAGTACTTC.

CDR3 bases: TGCAGCGTTGTAGGCAGTATGAACACTGAAGCTTTCTTT. Protein product: CSVVGSMNTEAFF. V usage is TRBV29-1 and J usage is TRBJ1-1, with D hard to call. V gave up 4 bases and J gave up 0 bases, with 9 bases separating them. Looked up from germline, CDR1 is SQVTM and CDR2 is ANQGSEA. The CDR3 is made up of 13 amino acids.

Ten or more counts support this clonotype. The chain combines TRBV2 with TRBJ2-5; 7 bases map to TRBD1. The germline V gene has CDR1 SNHLY and CDR2 FYNNEI. Trimming took 0 bases from V and 4 from J; bases not matched to a gene: 5. This CDR3 is 15 amino acids long. CDR3 bases: TGTGCCAGCAGTGAAGCAAATCAGGGGGTAGAGACCCAGTACTTC. Protein: CASSEANQGVETQYF.

This clonotype was recorded a few times. J is TRBJ1-2 and V is TRBV12-3 or TRBV12-4; D is unresolved. The CDR3 sequence is 14 residues long. V lost 6 bases, J lost 4 bases, and 15 bases lay in between. The CDR3 nucleotides read TGTGCCAGCAGGCCGTCCTCCGGAGGCTATGGCTACACCTTC. Amino acids: CASRPSSGGYGYTF.

This clonotype was detected only a few times. The V call is TRBV10-3, the J call TRBJ2-7, with TRBD2 identical over 11 bases. CDR3 length: 16 residues. V trimming: 3 bases; J trimming: 0 bases; junction bases outside the gene matches: 4. From germline, CDR1 is ENHRY and CDR2 SYGVKD. The CDR3 DNA is TGTGCCATCAGTGATTTAGCGGGAGGGAGCTCCTACGAGCAGTACTTC. Its translation is CAISDLAGGSSYEQYF.

This clonotype was counted only a few times. The rearrangement links TRBV6-2 or TRBV6-3 to TRBJ2-7; perhaps D is TRBD1 or TRBD2 (5 bases each). This CDR3 has 16 amino acids. Germline CDR1 reads MNHEY; CDR2 reads SVGEGT. V dropped 3 bases and J dropped 0 bases, with 15 bases sitting between them. CDR3 amino acids: CASSYRSGAISYEQYF. Here the CDR3 DNA reads TGTGCCAGCAGTTATAGGTCCGGGGCCATCTCCTACGAGCAGTACTTC.

This clonotype was picked up a small number of times. This chain uses TRBV5-6 with TRBJ2-5, with D possibly being TRBD2 (5 bases). The V and J ends lost 0 bases and 2 bases respectively, with 8 bases between them. There are 14 residues in the CDR3. Germline CDR1 is SGHDT and CDR2 is YYEEEE. The CDR3 nucleotides read TGTGCCAGCAGCTTGGCCGGGGAGCAAGAGACCCAGTACTTC. This gives the protein CASSLAGEQETQYF. Full variable domain (missing parts from reference TRBV5-6 and TRBJ2-5): DAGVTQSPTHLIKTRGQQVTLRCSPKSGHDTVSWYQQALGQGPQFIFQYYEEEERQRGNFPDRFSGHQFPNYSSELNVNALLLGDSALYLCASSLAGEQETQYFGPGTRLLVL.